A single sample is the source of the 22 T cell receptor beta chains below, sequenced in a study of PD-1 blockade in classical Hodgkin lymphoma. Brentuximab vedotin exposure varied among the patients, all of whom had relapsed after autologous stem cell transplantation. Clones were sequenced by immunoSEQ multiplex PCR, and TCRdb holds only the in-frame ones, with some missing. The table records fewer than 65,000 clones, 80% to 90% of them present only once. The sample here was peripheral blood mononuclear cells (PBMCs), taken at baseline. The source is a human donor with classical Hodgkin lymphoma.

In nucleotides, the CDR3 is TGTGCCAGCAGCCAGGGCAGGGGTTCAACTAATGAAAAACTGTTTTTT. This encodes CASSQGRGSTNEKLFF. The V gene is TRBV28, the J gene TRBJ1-4, with D possibly TRBD1 on 6 matching bases. The V gene's germline CDR1 is MDHEN and CDR2 SYDVKM. CDR3 size: 16 residues. V lost 6 bases and J 0 bases, leaving 14 bases between the germline ends.

The chain couples TRBV25-1 to TRBJ1-2, with D possibly TRBD1 on 5 matching bases. Trimming cost V 6 bases and J 8 bases, with 16 bases left between them. The germline V gene encodes CDR1 MGHDK and CDR2 SYGVNS. The CDR3 runs 13 residues. CDR3 residues: CASSGTGFGGYTF. The CDR3 nucleotides are TGTGCCAGCAGCGGGACGGGTTTCGGGGGCTACACCTTC.

The chain combines TRBV19 with TRBJ1-5, with 7 bases aligning to TRBD1. V lost 4 bases and J lost 0; bases outside the gene matches: 0. Germline V gene sequence: CDR1 LNHDA, CDR2 SQIVND (reference sequence). This CDR3 has 14 amino acids. The CDR3 sequence is CASSTGGSNQPQHF. The CDR3 DNA reads as TGTGCCAGTAGTACAGGGGGTAGCAATCAGCCCCAGCATTTT.

The chain employs TRBV2 and TRBJ1-5; TRBD1 matches 7 bases. CDR1 and CDR2 (germline): SNHLY, FYNNEI. The CDR3 loop spans 13 amino acids. The V and J ends lost 8 bases and 4 bases, in that order; junction bases with no gene match: 5. The CDR3 sequence is CASEGGSNQPQHF. The CDR3, as DNA: TGTGCCAGCGAAGGGGGCTCGAATCAGCCCCAGCATTTT.

The chain uses TRBV6-4 and TRBJ2-7, with D possibly TRBD2 on 5 matching bases. The germline gives CDR1 MRHNA, CDR2 SNTAGT. Trimming removed 7 bases at V and 3 bases at J, with 22 bases between. The CDR3 totals 16 residues. CDR3 protein: CASNRPGVRAYYEQYF. CDR3 sequence (DNA): TGTGCCAGCAACCGACCCGGGGTTAGAGCCTACTACGAGCAGTACTTC.

This chain connects TRBV20-1 to TRBJ1-4; D unresolved. Trimming left V 3 bases short and J 4 bases short, with 3 bases between. Germline V gene sequence: CDR1 DFQATT, CDR2 SNEGSKA (reference sequence). This CDR3 is 11 amino acids long. The DNA for the CDR3 is TGCAGTGCTAGTGTTAATGAAAAACTGTTTTTT. Protein product: CSASVNEKLFF.

This chain links TRBV6-5 with TRBJ2-1; D could derive from TRBD1 or TRBD2 (5 bases each). The V end was cut by 6 bases, the J end by 4 bases, with 7 bases between. CDR3 size: 12 residues. Germline V gene lookup returns CDR1 MNHEY and CDR2 SVGAGI. The CDR3 coding sequence is TGTGCCAGCAGCGGGGCATACAATGAGCAGTTCTTC. It is translated as CASSGAYNEQFF.

The chain uses TRBV13 and TRBJ2-3, with 7 bases aligning to TRBD1. The germline gives CDR1 PRHDT, CDR2 FYEKMQ (reference sequence). With V trimmed by 0 bases and J by 2 bases, 5 bases remained unmatched. This CDR3 has 16 amino acids. In nucleotides, the CDR3 is TGTGCCAGCAGCTTAGGGTACAGGGGCTCCACAGATACGCAGTATTTT. Amino acid sequence: CASSLGYRGSTDTQYF.

CDR3 sequence reads: CASSVGGTKETQYF. The CDR3 nucleotides read TGTGCCAGCAGTGTTGGGGGCACGAAAGAGACCCAGTACTTC. The chain has TRBV2 and TRBJ2-5, with D possibly being TRBD1 (6 bases). CDR1 and CDR2 from the germline V gene are SNHLY and FYNNEI. This CDR3 is 14 amino acids long. Trimming shortened V by 4 bases and J by 3 bases, and 12 bases separated the two germline ends.

The rearrangement joins TRBV28 to TRBJ2-2; no clear D gene. The CDR3 contains 12 residues. The V gene lost 7 bases and the J gene lost 3 bases, with 6 bases spanning the gap. Looked up from germline, CDR1 is MDHEN and CDR2 is SYDVKM. This CDR3 is CASKEYTGELFF. In DNA, the CDR3 is TGTGCCAGCAAGGAGTACACCGGGGAGCTGTTTTTT.

The chain has TRBV18 and TRBJ2-7; 9 bases match TRBD2. V gave up 4 bases and J gave up 5 bases; unmatched junction bases: 12. The CDR3 extends over 16 amino acids. Per the germline V gene, CDR1 is KGHSH and CDR2 is LQKENI. Here the CDR3 DNA reads TGTGCCAGCTCACTCTCTCCTAGGCTAGCGGGAAACGAGCAGTACTTC. This sequence encodes CASSLSPRLAGNEQYF.

This chain joins TRBV27 and TRBJ2-1; 7 positions agree with TRBD2. The CDR3 length is 13 residues. Losses at the gene ends were 2 bases for V and 9 bases for J; bases not matched to a gene: 4. Germline values: CDR1 MNHEY, CDR2 SMNVEV (reference sequence). CDR3 DNA sequence: TGTGCCAGCAGTTTAGGACTAGATGGTGAGCAGTTCTTC. Its translation: CASSLGLDGEQFF.

V is TRBV18 and J is TRBJ2-5; 9 nucleotides agree with TRBD1. J gave up 0 bases and V 5 bases, and 4 bases lay outside the gene matches. CDR1 and CDR2 from the germline V gene are KGHSH and LQKENI. This CDR3 contains 15 residues. The CDR3 loop reads CASSNRGQYQETQYF. The CDR3 DNA follows: TGTGCCAGCTCAAACAGGGGGCAGTACCAAGAGACCCAGTACTTC.

This clone came up a few times. CDR3 bases: TGTGCCAGCGGCCTGACAGGGTTGGATTCACCCCTCCACTTT. This sequence encodes CASGLTGLDSPLHF. This chain uses TRBV6-1 with TRBJ1-6; 7 bases are a match to TRBD1. Germline V CDR1 and CDR2: MNHNS, SASEGT. This CDR3 spans 14 amino acids. Trimming at V came to 8 bases and at J to 8 bases, leaving 9 bases not matched to a gene.

This chain connects TRBV28 to TRBJ2-3, with D hard to call. Per the germline V gene, CDR1 is MDHEN and CDR2 is SYDVKM. The CDR3 runs to 16 residues. V gave up 8 bases and J gave up 4 bases, with 22 bases separating them. CDR3 sequence (DNA): TGTGCCAGCTCCAGCTCGCAAAGCCCCGGCGCAGATACGCAGTATTTT. Translating it yields CASSSSQSPGADTQYF. Full variable domain (rest looked up from reference TRBV28 and TRBJ2-3): DVKVTQSSRYLVKRTGEKVFLECVQDMDHENMFWYRQDPGLGLRLIYFSYDVKMKEKGDIPEGYSVSREKKERFSLILESASTNQTSMYLCASSSSQSPGADTQYFGPGTRLTVL.

The chain links TRBV19 to TRBJ1-5; 9 bases line up with TRBD1. The germline CDR1 and CDR2 sequences are LNHDA and SQIVND (reference sequence). The V segment lost 5 bases and the J segment 4 bases; nucleotides outside the gene matches: 9. The CDR3 is 16 residues long. CDR3 DNA: TGTGCCAGTAGTGCGGTTACAGGGGGCTGGAATCAGCCCCAGCATTTT. Its translation: CASSAVTGGWNQPQHF.

The chain is built from TRBV30 and TRBJ2-3, with D possibly matching TRBD2 (7 bases). This CDR3 has 14 residues. CDR1 is GTSNPN, CDR2 SVGIG, per germline (reference sequence). Deletions cut 0 bases from V and 4 bases from J, with 11 bases between. CDR3 nucleotides: TGTGCCTGGAGTGTTGAGGGGGGGGCAGATACGCAGTATTTT. The encoded protein is CAWSVEGGADTQYF.

The chain is built from TRBV6-6 and TRBJ1-4; the D is unclear. From germline, CDR1 is MNHNY and CDR2 SVGAGI (reference sequence). The CDR3 runs 16 residues. Trimming removed 2 bases at V and 8 bases at J, with 18 bases between. DNA of the CDR3: TGTGCCAGCAGTTACACAACTGCTAGCGGTGGGGAAAAACTGTTTTTT. It encodes CASSYTTASGGEKLFF.

V usage is TRBV27 and J usage is TRBJ2-3; TRBD2 matches 11 bases. CDR3 size: 14 residues. V lost 8 bases, J lost 3 bases, and 4 bases stayed unmatched. Germline CDR1 MNHEY, CDR2 SMNVEV (reference sequence). The CDR3 loop is CASVAGGWTDTQYF. The CDR3 DNA follows: TGTGCCAGCGTAGCGGGGGGGTGGACAGATACGCAGTATTTT.

The CDR3 bases are TGTGCCAGCAGAAAACCGGGACAGACAGATACGCAGTATTTT. Amino acids: CASRKPGQTDTQYF. The chain has TRBV6-5 and TRBJ2-3; 7 bases are shared with TRBD1. V gave up 6 bases and J gave up 3 bases; unmatched junction bases: 6. The CDR3 length is 14 residues. Germline CDR1 is MNHEY and CDR2 is SVGAGI.

The chain recombines TRBV2 with TRBJ2-5; TRBD1 matches at 9 bases. Germline loops: CDR1 SNHLY, CDR2 FYNNEI. V trimming: 6 bases; J trimming: 5 bases; junction bases outside the gene matches: 7. The CDR3 length is 14 residues. In nucleotides, the CDR3 is TGTGCCAGCAGCATTACAGGGGGCGAGGAGACCCAGTACTTC. Residues: CASSITGGEETQYF.

The genes are TRBV5-6 and TRBJ1-1; D ambiguous. The CDR3 spans 12 residues. Deletions cut 3 bases from V and 1 base from J, with 4 bases between. Looked up from germline, CDR1 is SGHDT and CDR2 is YYEEEE. CDR3 nucleotide sequence: TGTGCCAGCAGCTGGGGGAACACTGAAGCTTTCTTT. Protein sequence: CASSWGNTEAFF.